The 18 T cell receptor beta chains listed next were all sequenced from one sample in a study of T cells after yellow fever vaccination. TCRdb itself ran the 5' RACE reads through MiXCR, one entry per CDR3 protein. The profile shows some 320,000 distinct CDR3 sequences, about 10% of them singletons. The sequences come from CD4+ T cells sorted from PBMCs, collected 45 days after the yellow fever booster vaccination. The source is a man aged 18 to 29 who received the YFV17D yellow fever vaccine.

This clonotype occurred a few times. This chain links TRBV28 with TRBJ2-7; maybe TRBD2 (6 bases). V dropped 4 bases and J dropped 12 bases, with 22 bases sitting between them. This CDR3 region has 14 residues. The V gene's germline CDR1 is MDHEN and CDR2 SYDVKM. CDR3 coding DNA: TGTGCCAGCAGTTCCCCAGGCCCCGGGAGAGGTTCGTACGTC. Its translation: CASSSPGPGRGSYV.

This clonotype was recorded many times. This rearrangement joins TRBV4-3 to TRBJ2-3; D possibly corresponds to TRBD2 (5 bases). In germline, CDR1 is LGHNA, CDR2 YSLEER. V lost 1 base to trimming and J lost 6 bases, with 8 bases between them. The CDR3 has 13 amino acids. In DNA, the CDR3 is TGCGCCAGCAGCCAAGCAGCGGAGGATACGCAGTATTTT. Protein product: CASSQAAEDTQYF.

This clonotype was seen ten or more times. This chain joins TRBV12-3 or TRBV12-4 and TRBJ2-5; 8 nucleotides match TRBD2. This CDR3 contains 14 residues. With 5 bases clipped from V and 5 bases from J, the junction kept 7 bases outside the gene matches. The CDR3 DNA sequence: TGTGCCAGCAGTCCCGGGACTAGATTTGAGACCCAGTACTTC. Residues: CASSPGTRFETQYF.

This clonotype has only a few counts. The chain combines TRBV6-5 with TRBJ2-1; 8 bases agree with TRBD2. Germline V lookup: CDR1 MNHEY, CDR2 SVGAGI. J was trimmed by 7 bases and V by 2 bases; bases with no gene match: 10. The CDR3 has 16 residues. CDR3 region: CASSYAQARGANEQFF. In nucleotides, the CDR3 is TGTGCCAGCAGTTACGCCCAAGCGCGGGGGGCTAATGAGCAGTTCTTC.

This chain uses TRBV5-4 with TRBJ2-5; D unresolved. This CDR3 region has 14 residues. V was cut by 3 bases and J by 3 bases, with 12 bases left in between. Germline-derived CDR1 and CDR2 are SGHNT and YYREEE (reference sequence). DNA for the CDR3: TGTGCCAGCAGCTGGTTCGGGCGAGAAGAGACCCAGTACTTC. This gives the protein CASSWFGREETQYF.

The rearrangement uses TRBV7-9 and TRBJ1-5; TRBD1 matches at 8 bases. The CDR3 extends over 14 amino acids. Germline loops: CDR1 SEHNR, CDR2 FQNEAQ (reference sequence). The J segment lost 7 bases and the V segment lost 1 base, leaving 3 bases of the junction unmatched. CDR3 protein: CASSLDPGGQPQHF. CDR3 bases: TGTGCCAGCAGCTTAGACCCAGGGGGCCAGCCCCAGCATTTT.

This chain joins TRBV11-2 and TRBJ2-7; D uncertain. Germline V gives CDR1 SGHAT, CDR2 FQNNGV. The V and J ends lost 2 bases and 4 bases respectively, with 9 bases between them. This CDR3 spans 13 amino acids. The CDR3 bases are TGTGCCAGCAGCTTAAGTTTACAGTACGAGCAGTACGTC. Protein sequence: CASSLSLQYEQYV.

The sample holds many counts of this clonotype. The V and J genes are TRBV29-1 and TRBJ2-2; tentatively, D is TRBD1 or TRBD2 (5 bases each). CDR3 length equals 15 residues. V lost 4 bases and J 4 bases, leaving 16 bases between the germline ends. Germline-derived CDR1 and CDR2 are SQVTM and ANQGSEA. CDR3 bases: TGCAGCGTTGGGGTCTCCGGGACGGTCACCGGGGAGCTGTTTTTT. Protein sequence: CSVGVSGTVTGELFF.

This clonotype was counted at least ten times. The chain joins TRBV7-8 to TRBJ2-1; D not certain. The ends were cut back, 5 bases at V and 9 bases at J, with 8 bases in the middle. This CDR3 contains 11 residues. Germline CDR1 is SGHVS and CDR2 is FQNEAQ. Here the CDR3 DNA reads TGTGCCAGCAGCCCCATGGGTGAGCAGTTCTTC. Translating gives CASSPMGEQFF. The full variable domain, completed using reference TRBV7-8 and TRBJ2-1, is GAGVSQSPRYKVAKRGQDVALRCDPISGHVSLFWYQQALGQGPEFLTYFQNEAQLDKSGLPSDRFFAERPEGSVSTLKIQRTQQEDSAVYLCASSPMGEQFFGPGTRLTVL.

This clonotype turned up a few times. This chain links TRBV5-8 with TRBJ1-1; tentative D call: TRBD1 (6 bases). The length of the CDR3 is 15 residues. Germline CDR1 is SGHTS and CDR2 is YDEGEE. V was pared by 4 bases and J by 0 bases, with 13 bases between. The CDR3 DNA reads TGTGCCAGCAGCCCGAGGGGGTTCATGAACACTGAAGCTTTCTTT. Translated: CASSPRGFMNTEAFF.

The V and J genes are TRBV5-1 and TRBJ1-2; TRBD1 might be the D (5 bases). From germline, CDR1 is SGHRS and CDR2 YFSETQ. The CDR3 is 13 amino acids. Between the trimmed V and J ends, which lost 7 bases and 3 bases, there was a span of 13 bases. In nucleotides, the CDR3 is TGCGCCAGCTCTGGGACGGGCGACTATGGCTACACCTTC. Its translation is CASSGTGDYGYTF. Supplemented by reference TRBV5-1 and TRBJ1-2, the full variable domain reads KAGVTQTPRYLIKTRGQQVTLSCSPISGHRSVSWYQQTPGQGLQFLFEYFSETQRNKGNFPGRFSGRQFSNSRSEMNVSTLELGDSALYLCASSGTGDYGYTFGSGTRLTVV.

The gene calls are TRBV5-1 and TRBJ2-5, with 11 bases lining up with TRBD2. CDR3 size: 17 residues. Trimming at V came to 1 base and at J to 4 bases, leaving 9 bases not matched to a gene. The germline CDR1 and CDR2 sequences are SGHRS and YFSETQ. This CDR3 reads CASSLHVTSGGRETQYF. In DNA, the CDR3 is TGCGCCAGCAGCTTGCACGTTACTAGCGGGGGAAGAGAGACCCAGTACTTC.

This chain joins TRBV20-1 and TRBJ2-2; D is unresolved. Per the germline V gene, CDR1 is DFQATT and CDR2 is SNEGSKA (reference sequence). This CDR3 comprises 14 residues. Trimming cost V 2 bases and J 1 base, with 8 bases left between them. The CDR3 nucleotides read TGCAGTGCTAGACAAGCTAGGAACACCGGGGAGCTGTTTTTT. Protein product: CSARQARNTGELFF.

The chain links TRBV4-1 to TRBJ2-2; D is ambiguous. The CDR3 sequence is 11 residues long. Germline V gives CDR1 MGHRA, CDR2 YSYEKL. The ends were cut back, 9 bases at V and 3 bases at J, with 5 bases in the middle. The CDR3 loop is CARTYTGELFF. The DNA of the CDR3 is TGCGCCAGGACTTACACCGGGGAGCTGTTTTTT.

The chain is built from TRBV29-1 and TRBJ2-7; D is undetermined. This CDR3 is 11 amino acids long. Germline assignment: CDR1 SQVTM and CDR2 ANQGSEA. With 4 bases removed from V and 3 bases from J, the gap between germline ends came to 7 bases. CDR3 region: CSVGRRYEQYF. CDR3 bases: TGCAGCGTTGGACGGCGCTACGAGCAGTACTTC.

This clonotype has just a few counts. The V gene is TRBV6-2 or TRBV6-3, the J gene TRBJ2-5, with 8 bases fitting TRBD2. This CDR3 has 17 residues. Germline CDR1 is MNHEY and CDR2 is SVGEGT. Trimming cost V 6 bases and J 3 bases; bases outside gene matches: 15. The CDR3 here is CASSHGLAIGGEETQYF. CDR3 DNA sequence: TGTGCCAGCAGCCACGGACTAGCCATTGGAGGGGAAGAGACCCAGTACTTC.

This clonotype came up many times. This sequence joins TRBV4-1 and TRBJ1-1, with a tentative D call TRBD1 (6 bases). Germline V CDR1 and CDR2: MGHRA, YSYEKL. The V end was cut by 5 bases, the J end by 10 bases, with 23 bases between. This CDR3 is built from 15 residues. CDR3 nucleotides: TGCGCCAGCAGCATAAACAGGGTCGGGAGACCTGGAGCTTTCTTT. Protein product: CASSINRVGRPGAFF.

The V call is TRBV29-1, the J call TRBJ1-1, with a weak D call TRBD1 (5 bases). Per the germline V gene, CDR1 is SQVTM and CDR2 is ANQGSEA. The CDR3 has 15 amino acids. V was clipped by 4 bases and J by 1 base, with 16 bases between them. CDR3 bases: TGCAGCGTTGTACGACTTGCCGGGGCGAACACTGAAGCTTTCTTT. Translated: CSVVRLAGANTEAFF.